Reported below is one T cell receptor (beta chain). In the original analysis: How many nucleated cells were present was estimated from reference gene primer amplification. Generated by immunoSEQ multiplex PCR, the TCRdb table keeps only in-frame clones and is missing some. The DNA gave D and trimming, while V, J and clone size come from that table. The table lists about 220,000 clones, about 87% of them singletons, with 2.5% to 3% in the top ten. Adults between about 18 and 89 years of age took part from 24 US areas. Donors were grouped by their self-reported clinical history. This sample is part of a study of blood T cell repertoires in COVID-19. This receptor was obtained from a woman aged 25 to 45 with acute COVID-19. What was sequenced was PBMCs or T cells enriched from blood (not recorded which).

This chain's CDR3 is CASSILSGNTIYF. The CDR3 nucleotides read TGTGCCAGTAGTATTCTCTCTGGAAACACCATATATTTT. This chain uses TRBV19 with TRBJ1-3; D gene unclear. The germline V gene encodes CDR1 LNHDA and CDR2 SQIVND (reference sequence). The CDR3 totals 13 residues. V lost 3 bases and J lost 0, with 3 bases in between.